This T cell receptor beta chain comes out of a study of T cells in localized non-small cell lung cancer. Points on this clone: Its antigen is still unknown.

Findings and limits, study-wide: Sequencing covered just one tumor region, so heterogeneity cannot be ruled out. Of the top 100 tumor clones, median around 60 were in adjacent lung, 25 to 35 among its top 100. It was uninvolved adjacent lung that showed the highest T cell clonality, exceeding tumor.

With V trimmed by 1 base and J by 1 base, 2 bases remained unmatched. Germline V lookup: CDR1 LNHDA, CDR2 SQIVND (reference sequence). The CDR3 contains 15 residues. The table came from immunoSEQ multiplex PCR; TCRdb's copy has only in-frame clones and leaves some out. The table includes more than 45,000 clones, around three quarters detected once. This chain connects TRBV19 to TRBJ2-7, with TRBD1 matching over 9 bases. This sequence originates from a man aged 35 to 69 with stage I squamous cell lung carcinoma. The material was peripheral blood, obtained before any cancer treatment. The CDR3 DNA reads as TGTGCCAGTAGTATAGCTGGGACAGGGTCCTACGAGCAGTACTTC. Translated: CASSIAGTGSYEQYF.